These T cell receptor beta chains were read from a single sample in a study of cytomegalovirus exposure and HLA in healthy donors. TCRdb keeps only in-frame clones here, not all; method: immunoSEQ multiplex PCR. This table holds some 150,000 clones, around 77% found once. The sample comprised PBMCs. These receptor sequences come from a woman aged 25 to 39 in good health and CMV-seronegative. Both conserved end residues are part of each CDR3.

cdr3_aa: CASSLRTSGTGELFF; v_call: TRBV5-1; j_call: TRBJ2-2
cdr3_aa: CASSLEATRAGELFF; v_call: TRBV7-3; j_call: TRBJ2-2
cdr3_aa: CAYRERSNYGYTF; v_call: TRBV28; j_call: TRBJ1-2
cdr3_aa: CASSSYQGTPLTNYGYTF; v_call: TRBV7-9; j_call: TRBJ1-2
cdr3_aa: CASSDTTGNGYTF; v_call: TRBV6-4; j_call: TRBJ1-2
cdr3_aa: CASSPRGGLNTGELFF; v_call: TRBV7-3; j_call: TRBJ2-2
cdr3_aa: CASSRGGANYGYTF; v_call: TRBV2; j_call: TRBJ1-2
cdr3_aa: CASRDSPREKLFF; v_call: TRBV5-4; j_call: TRBJ1-4
cdr3_aa: CAISTQGAGQPQHF; v_call: TRBV10-3; j_call: TRBJ1-5
cdr3_aa: CASMTSGDHQETQYF; v_call: TRBV27; j_call: TRBJ2-5
cdr3_aa: CASSLWAAFSNYGYTF; v_call: TRBV5-6; j_call: TRBJ1-2
cdr3_aa: CASSVEINQPQHF; v_call: TRBV19; j_call: TRBJ1-5
cdr3_aa: CASSPPGQGHSPLHF; v_call: TRBV18; j_call: TRBJ1-6
cdr3_aa: CAWSPVSVYNEQFF; v_call: TRBV30; j_call: TRBJ2-1
cdr3_aa: CASSLVPGFPNQPQHF; v_call: TRBV7-2; j_call: TRBJ1-5
cdr3_aa: CASSYGTSGREQFF; v_call: TRBV5-1; j_call: TRBJ2-1
cdr3_aa: CASSFRGRMSGELFF; v_call: TRBV28; j_call: TRBJ2-2
cdr3_aa: CASSSVEIDRVSARIQYF; v_call: TRBV7-3; j_call: TRBJ2-4
cdr3_aa: CASSSGTGVETQYF; v_call: TRBV5-1; j_call: TRBJ2-5
cdr3_aa: CASSLEGSVNTEAFF; v_call: TRBV7-8; j_call: TRBJ1-1
cdr3_aa: CASSVATTGSGNTIYF; v_call: TRBV9; j_call: TRBJ1-3
cdr3_aa: CASSLGVQQRADTQYF; v_call: TRBV5-6; j_call: TRBJ2-3
cdr3_aa: CASSTTRGIAEAFF; v_call: TRBV7-6; j_call: TRBJ1-1
cdr3_aa: CASSWGTGVGEQFF; v_call: TRBV5-4; j_call: TRBJ2-1
cdr3_aa: CASGQGGGAFF; v_call: TRBV27; j_call: TRBJ1-1
cdr3_aa: CASRPAGQRQPQHF; v_call: TRBV2; j_call: TRBJ1-5